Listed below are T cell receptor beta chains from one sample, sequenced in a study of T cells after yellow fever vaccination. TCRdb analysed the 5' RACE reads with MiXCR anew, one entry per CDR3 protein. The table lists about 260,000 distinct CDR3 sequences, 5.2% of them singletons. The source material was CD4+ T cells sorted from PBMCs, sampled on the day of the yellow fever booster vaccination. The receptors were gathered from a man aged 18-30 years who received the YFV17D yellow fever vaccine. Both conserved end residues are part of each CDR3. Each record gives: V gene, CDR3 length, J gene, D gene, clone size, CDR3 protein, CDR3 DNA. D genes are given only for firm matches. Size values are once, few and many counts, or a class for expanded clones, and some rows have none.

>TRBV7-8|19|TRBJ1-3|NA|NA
CASYRFTDRLRPSGNTIYF
TGTGCCAGCTATAGATTTACGGACAGACTCAGACCTTCTGGAAACACCATATATTTT
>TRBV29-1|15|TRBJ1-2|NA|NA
CSVEDWTPANYGYTF
TGCAGCGTTGAAGATTGGACCCCTGCTAACTATGGCTACACCTTC
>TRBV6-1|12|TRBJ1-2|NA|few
CASSASNYGYTF
TGTGCCAGCTCGGCGTCTAACTATGGCTACACCTTC
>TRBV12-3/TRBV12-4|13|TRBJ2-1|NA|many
CASSGVTRVEQFF
TGTGCCAGCAGCGGGGTGACTAGGGTGGAGCAGTTCTTC
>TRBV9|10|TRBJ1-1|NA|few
CARPLSEAFF
TGTGCCAGGCCCCTTTCTGAAGCTTTCTTT
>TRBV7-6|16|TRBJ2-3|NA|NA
CASSLEFWGPGDTQYF
TGTGCCAGCAGCTTAGAGTTTTGGGGGCCGGGAGATACGCAGTATTTT
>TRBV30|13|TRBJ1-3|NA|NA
CAWDTSSGNTIYF
TGTGCCTGGGATACCTCCTCTGGAAACACCATATATTTT
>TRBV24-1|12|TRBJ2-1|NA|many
CATRDRYNEQFF
TGTGCCACCAGAGACAGGTACAATGAGCAGTTCTTC
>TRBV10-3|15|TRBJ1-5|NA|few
CAISEEVLSNQPQHF
TGTGCCATCAGTGAGGAGGTTCTTTCCAATCAGCCCCAGCATTTT
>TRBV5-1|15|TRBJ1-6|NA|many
CASSLAGFIYSPLHF
TGCGCCAGCAGCTTGGCTGGGTTTATCTATTCACCCCTCCACTTT
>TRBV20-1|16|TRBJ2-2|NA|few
CSARNGGGPLTGELFF
TGCAGTGCTAGGAATGGGGGGGGGCCTCTCACCGGGGAGCTGTTTTTT
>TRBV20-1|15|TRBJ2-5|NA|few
CSARSNGLGRETQYF
TGCAGTGCTAGATCCAACGGACTGGGTAGAGAGACCCAGTACTTC
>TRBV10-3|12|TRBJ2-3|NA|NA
CAISVSTDTQYF
TGTGCCATCAGTGTTAGCACAGATACGCAGTATTTT
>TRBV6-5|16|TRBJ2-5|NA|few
CASSYSLARGEETQYF
TGTGCCAGCAGTTACTCTTTAGCAAGAGGGGAGGAGACCCAGTACTTC
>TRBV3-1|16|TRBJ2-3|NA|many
CASSQGRVGVTDTQYF
TGTGCCAGCAGCCAAGGGCGTGTTGGCGTAACAGATACGCAGTATTTT
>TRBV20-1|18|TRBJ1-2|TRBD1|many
CSAFKRTGKGSWVYGYTF
TGCAGTGCTTTCAAACGGACAGGGAAGGGGTCTTGGGTCTATGGCTACACCTTC
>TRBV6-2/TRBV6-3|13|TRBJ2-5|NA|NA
CASSYMEQETQYF
TGTGCCAGCAGCTACATGGAACAAGAGACCCAGTACTTC
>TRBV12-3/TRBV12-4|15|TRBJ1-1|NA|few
CASTYGPGLNTEAFF
TGTGCCAGCACCTACGGTCCAGGGCTGAACACTGAAGCTTTCTTT
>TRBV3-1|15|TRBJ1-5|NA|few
CASSQDRGSSQPQHF
TGTGCCAGCAGCCAAGATAGGGGATCTTCTCAGCCCCAGCATTTT
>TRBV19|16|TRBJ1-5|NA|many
CASSIDLRAVNQPQHF
TGTGCCAGTAGTATAGATCTTCGGGCAGTCAATCAGCCCCAGCATTTT
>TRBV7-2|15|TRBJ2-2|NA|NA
CASSLARPITGELFF
TGTGCCAGCAGCTTAGCGCGGCCAATCACCGGGGAGCTGTTTTTT
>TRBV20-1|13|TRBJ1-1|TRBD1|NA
CSVLRTGDNEAFF
TGCAGTGTATTACGGACAGGCGACAATGAAGCTTTCTTT
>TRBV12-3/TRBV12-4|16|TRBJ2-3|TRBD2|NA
CASSPVSGLGTDTQYF
TGTGCCAGCAGCCCGGTTAGCGGGTTGGGCACAGATACGCAGTATTTT
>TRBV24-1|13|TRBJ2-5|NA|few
CATSDQYQETQYF
TGTGCCACCAGTGACCAGTACCAAGAGACCCAGTACTTC
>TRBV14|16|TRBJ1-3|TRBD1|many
CASSPGTATSGNTIYF
TGTGCCAGCAGCCCGGGGACAGCAACCTCTGGAAACACCATATATTTT
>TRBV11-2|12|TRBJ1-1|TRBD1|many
CASSSDRGRAFF
TGTGCCAGCAGCTCGGACAGGGGGCGAGCTTTCTTT
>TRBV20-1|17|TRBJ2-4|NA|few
CSADPLTDHKAKNIQYF
TGCAGTGCTGACCCCCTGACAGATCATAAGGCCAAAAACATTCAGTACTTC
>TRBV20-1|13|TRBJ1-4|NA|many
CSARGGHSEKLFF
TGCAGTGCTAGAGGGGGCCACTCTGAAAAACTGTTTTTT
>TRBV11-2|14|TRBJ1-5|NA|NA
CASSFIGVAQPQHF
TGTGCCAGCAGCTTTATCGGGGTAGCCCAGCCCCAGCATTTT
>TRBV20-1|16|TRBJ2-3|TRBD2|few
CSARSRRGGETDTQYF
TGCAGTGCTAGATCCAGGCGGGGAGGGGAAACAGATACGCAGTATTTT
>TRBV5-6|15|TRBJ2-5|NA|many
CASRLSGASRGTQYF
TGTGCCAGCAGATTATCCGGCGCCTCGAGGGGGACCCAGTACTTC
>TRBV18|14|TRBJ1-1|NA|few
CASSPNLGLTEAFF
TGTGCCAGCTCACCAAATCTGGGACTCACTGAAGCTTTCTTT
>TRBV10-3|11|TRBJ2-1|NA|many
CAVETGVEQFF
TGTGCCGTTGAGACGGGGGTTGAGCAGTTCTTC
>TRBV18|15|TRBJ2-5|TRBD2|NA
CASSPKSRGQETQYF
TGTGCCAGCTCACCGAAATCGCGGGGGCAAGAGACCCAGTACTTC
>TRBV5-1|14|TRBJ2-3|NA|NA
CASSLAGADDTQYF
TGCGCCAGCAGCTTGGCAGGGGCGGACGATACGCAGTATTTT
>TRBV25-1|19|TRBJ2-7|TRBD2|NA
CASSGASGGARVRRNEQYF
TGTGCCAGCAGTGGAGCTAGCGGGGGCGCGAGGGTAAGAAGGAACGAGCAGTACTTC
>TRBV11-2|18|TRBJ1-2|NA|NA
CASSYGRDGDDSKGGYTF
TGTGCCAGCAGCTACGGCCGGGACGGCGATGATTCGAAAGGAGGCTACACCTTC
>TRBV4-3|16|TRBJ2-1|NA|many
CASSRHLGSSYNEQFF
TGCGCCAGCAGCCGACACCTTGGGAGCTCCTACAATGAGCAGTTCTTC
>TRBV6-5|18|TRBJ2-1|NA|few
CASSSRATGPRLYNEQFF
TGTGCCAGCAGCTCTCGGGCAACAGGGCCTCGTCTCTACAATGAGCAGTTCTTC
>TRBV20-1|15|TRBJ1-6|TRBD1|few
CSAPTGGAGASPLHF
TGCAGTGCTCCTACAGGGGGCGCGGGAGCCTCACCCCTCCACTTT
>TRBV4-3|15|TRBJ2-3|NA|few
CASSQDQVGTDTQYF
TGCGCCAGCAGCCAAGATCAGGTGGGCACAGATACGCAGTATTTT
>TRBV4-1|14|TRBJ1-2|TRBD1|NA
CASRRQGSNPGYTF
TGCGCCAGCAGGCGACAGGGGTCGAATCCCGGCTACACCTTC
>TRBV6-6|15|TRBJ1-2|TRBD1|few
CASKPGQGPNYGYTF
TGTGCCAGCAAGCCCGGACAGGGACCTAACTATGGCTACACCTTC